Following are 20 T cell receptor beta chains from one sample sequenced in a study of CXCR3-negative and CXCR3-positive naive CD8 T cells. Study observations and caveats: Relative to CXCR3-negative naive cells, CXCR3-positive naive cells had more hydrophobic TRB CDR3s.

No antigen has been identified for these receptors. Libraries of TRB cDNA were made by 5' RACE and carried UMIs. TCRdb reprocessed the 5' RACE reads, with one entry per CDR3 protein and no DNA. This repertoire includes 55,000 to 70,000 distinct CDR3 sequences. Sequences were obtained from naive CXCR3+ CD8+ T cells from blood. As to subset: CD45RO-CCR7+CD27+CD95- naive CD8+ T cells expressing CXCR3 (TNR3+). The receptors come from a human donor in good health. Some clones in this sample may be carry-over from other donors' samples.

The CDR3 here is CSAGATGTGYNEQFF. The chain employs TRBV29-1 and TRBJ2-1; TCRdb lists TRBD1, though no DNA is available to test this call. The CDR3 has 15 residues. Per germline, CDR1 SQVTM and CDR2 ANQGSEA.

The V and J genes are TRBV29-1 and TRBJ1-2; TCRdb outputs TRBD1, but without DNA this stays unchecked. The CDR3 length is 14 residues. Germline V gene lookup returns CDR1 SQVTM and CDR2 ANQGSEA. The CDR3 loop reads CSGSPNMGSYGYTF.

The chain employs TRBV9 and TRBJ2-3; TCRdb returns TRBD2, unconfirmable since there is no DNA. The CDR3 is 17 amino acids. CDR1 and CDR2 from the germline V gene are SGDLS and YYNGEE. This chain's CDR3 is CASSEEGTRRGPDTQYF.

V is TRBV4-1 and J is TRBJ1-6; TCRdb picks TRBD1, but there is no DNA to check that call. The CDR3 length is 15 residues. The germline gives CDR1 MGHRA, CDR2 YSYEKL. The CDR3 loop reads CASSRGTGNNSPLHF.

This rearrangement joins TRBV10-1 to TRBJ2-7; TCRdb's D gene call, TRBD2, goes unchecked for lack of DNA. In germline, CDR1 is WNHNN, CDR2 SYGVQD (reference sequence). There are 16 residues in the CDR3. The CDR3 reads CASSEGLAAASYEQYF.

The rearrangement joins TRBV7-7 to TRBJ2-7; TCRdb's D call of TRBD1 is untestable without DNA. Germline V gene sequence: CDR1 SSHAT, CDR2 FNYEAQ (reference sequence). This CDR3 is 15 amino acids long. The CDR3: CASSFGPGSSYEQYF.

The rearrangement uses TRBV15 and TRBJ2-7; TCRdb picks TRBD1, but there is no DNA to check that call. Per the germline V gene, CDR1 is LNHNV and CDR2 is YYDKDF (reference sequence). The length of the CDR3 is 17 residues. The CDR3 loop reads CATSRDRSLGVEDEQYF.

The CDR3 is CASSRGQGAPHEQFF. This chain uses TRBV12-3 or TRBV12-4 with TRBJ2-1; TCRdb returns TRBD1, unconfirmable since there is no DNA. This CDR3 contains 15 residues.

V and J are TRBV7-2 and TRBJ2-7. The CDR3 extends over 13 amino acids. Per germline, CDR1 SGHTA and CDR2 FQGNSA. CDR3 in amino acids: CASSRTETYEQYF.

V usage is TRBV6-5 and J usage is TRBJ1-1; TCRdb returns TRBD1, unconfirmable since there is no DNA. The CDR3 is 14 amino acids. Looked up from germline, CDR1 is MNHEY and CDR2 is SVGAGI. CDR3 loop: CASSVQGLTTEAFF.

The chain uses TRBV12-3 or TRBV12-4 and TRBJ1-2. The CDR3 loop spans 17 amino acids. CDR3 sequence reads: CASSSTPLSGPIYGYTF.

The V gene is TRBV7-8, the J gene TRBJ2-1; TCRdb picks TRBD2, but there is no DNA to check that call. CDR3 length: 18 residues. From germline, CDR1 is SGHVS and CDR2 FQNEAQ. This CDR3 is CASRPSPTSGGRYNEQFF.

CDR3 region: CASSSPLTSGGLLPYNEQFF. The chain is built from TRBV7-6 and TRBJ2-1; TCRdb's assignment of TRBD2 cannot be checked, as there is no DNA. This CDR3 is built from 20 residues. Germline V gives CDR1 SGHVS, CDR2 FNYEAQ. The variable domain in full, with the rest retrieved from reference TRBV7-6 and TRBJ2-1, is GAGVSQSPRYKVTKRGQDVALRCDPISGHVSLYWYRQALGQGPEFLTYFNYEAQQDKSGLPNDRFSAERPEGSISTLTIQRTEQRDSAMYRCASSSPLTSGGLLPYNEQFFGPGTRLTVL.

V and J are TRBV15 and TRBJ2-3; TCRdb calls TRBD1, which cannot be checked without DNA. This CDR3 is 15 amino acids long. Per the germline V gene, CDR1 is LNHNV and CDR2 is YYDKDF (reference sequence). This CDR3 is CATTKTGLWTDTQYF.

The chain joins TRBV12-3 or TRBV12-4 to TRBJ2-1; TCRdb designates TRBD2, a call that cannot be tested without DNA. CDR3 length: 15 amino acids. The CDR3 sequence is CASSLTSASYNEQFF.

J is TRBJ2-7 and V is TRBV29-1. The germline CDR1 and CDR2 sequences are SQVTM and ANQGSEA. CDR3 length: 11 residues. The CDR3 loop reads CSVDAGVEQYF.

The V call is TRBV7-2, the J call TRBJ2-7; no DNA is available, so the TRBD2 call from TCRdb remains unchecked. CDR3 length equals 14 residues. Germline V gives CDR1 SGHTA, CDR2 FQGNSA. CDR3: CASSFGPAVYEQYF.

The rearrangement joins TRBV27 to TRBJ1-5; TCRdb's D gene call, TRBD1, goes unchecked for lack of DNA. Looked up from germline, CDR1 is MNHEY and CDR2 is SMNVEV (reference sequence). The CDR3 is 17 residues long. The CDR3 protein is CATSEGTGTASNQPQHF.

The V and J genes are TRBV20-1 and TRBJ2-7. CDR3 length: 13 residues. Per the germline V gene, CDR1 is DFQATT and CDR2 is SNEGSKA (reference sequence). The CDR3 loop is CSAPDRSSYEQYF.

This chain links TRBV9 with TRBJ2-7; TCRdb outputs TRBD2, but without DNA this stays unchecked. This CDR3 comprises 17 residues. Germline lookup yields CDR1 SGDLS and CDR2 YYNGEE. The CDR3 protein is CASSAAAMGGSMDEQYF.